What follows is one T cell receptor beta chain and its context. What this receptor recognizes is not known. No much larger clonotype is one base removed from it; base qualities were not supplied. The immunoSEQ Assay, a bias-controlled multiplex PCR, was used to amplify TCRbeta CDR3 regions from genomic DNA. In the original analysis: Nucleated cell counts per sample were estimated from amplification of reference gene primers within the assay. Sequence reads were collapsed and filtered to measure the absolute abundance of every unique TCRbeta CDR3 rearrangement. For each sample, productive Simpson clonality was calculated as the square root of Simpson's diversity index over productive rearrangements. TCRdb retrieved this table from immuneACCESS and kept in-frame rearrangements only. Not all clones are present; in checked studies, unresolved V genes account for under half, and no reason is known for the remainder. V, J and clone size derive from that table, while D and trimming were established from the DNA sequence. The sample table records tens of thousands of clones; around 83% of these occur just once. The ten largest account for about a fifth of the sample.

Each collaborating institution followed its own protocols to collect whole blood in K2EDTA tubes. For TCRbeta analysis, collaborators shipped samples in one of three forms: frozen whole blood, isolated PBMCs, or DNA extracted from either of those sample types. The record originates from a study of blood T cell repertoires in COVID-19 (dated by TCRdb to the early 2020s). Regarding the study in general: Collaborator samples came from the United States, Italy and Spain and covered acute and convalescent phases of COVID-19. The prospective study material was composed of cDNA or gDNA derived from T cells, B-cell-depleted T cells, or PBMCs. Subjects who had been exposed to COVID-19, were actively infected with it, or had recovered from it provided the deeply sampled blood TCRbeta repertoires that made up the dataset. The repertoires were made available in a free public database intended to serve as a resource for research on the immune response to SARS-CoV-2. The samples were drawn from two sources: the first 160 participants of the ongoing ImmuneRACE study, and 1,000 to 1,500 subjects contributed by 6 global collaborators. A de-identified subject ID, COVID-19 status, age in years and sex were almost always included in the sample metadata. Where HLA class I and class II types were available, the types were taken from metadata supplied by the sample provider, not from assay-based typing.

The CDR3 sequence holds 16 residues, the cysteine and phenylalanine included. CDR3 DNA only is kept here, 48 bases in frame from base 1. Germline trimming: 6 bases from V, 5 bases from J; junction bases outside gene matches: 7. The germline V gene supplies CDR1 SGHRS and CDR2 YFSETQ. Study-wide findings and limitations: Clinical and demographic metadata were provided uncurated, with the amount varying by source and participant.

Sequencing used peripheral blood. The TCR comes from a woman of 80 years or more in a cohort sampled during active or convalescent COVID-19. The chain links TRBV5-1 with TRBJ2-5, with 16 central nucleotides matching TRBD2. The CDR3 protein sequence reads: CASIRGTSGRAETQYF. The nucleotides read TGCGCCAGCATTCGTGGGACTAGCGGGAGGGCCGAGACCCAGTACTTC.